The 8 T cell receptor beta chains in this list originate from one sample, sequenced in a study of blood T cell repertoires in COVID-19. Repertoires were generated with immunoSEQ multiplex PCR, while TCRdb's copy carries only in-frame clones and drops some. The sample has about 77,000 clones, 88% seen once. The sequenced sample was peripheral blood. These receptors were taken from an elderly woman with acute or convalescent COVID-19.

V and J are TRBV27 and TRBJ1-6, with a possible D match to TRBD1 (6 bases). The germline V gene encodes CDR1 MNHEY and CDR2 SMNVEV (reference sequence). The ends were cut back, 7 bases at V and 6 bases at J, with 19 bases in the middle. The CDR3 has 16 amino acids. The CDR3 is CASTEARGARNSPLHF. CDR3 DNA: TGTGCCAGCACCGAGGCCAGGGGCGCGCGTAATTCACCCCTCCACTTT.

The chain employs TRBV6-5 and TRBJ1-1; 8 bases match TRBD1. The V and J ends lost 8 bases and 3 bases, in that order; junction bases with no gene match: 11. This CDR3 has 15 amino acids. The germline V gene encodes CDR1 MNHEY and CDR2 SVGAGI. The CDR3 region has the DNA TGTGCCAGCGGATCGCCGGGACAGGTGGACACTGAAGCTTTCTTT. It specifies CASGSPGQVDTEAFF.

This chain uses TRBV9 with TRBJ2-1; D may be TRBD2 (6 bases). This CDR3 is built from 15 residues. V was pared by 3 bases and J by 6 bases, with 16 bases between. The germline CDR1 and CDR2 sequences are SGDLS and YYNGEE. The CDR3 here is CASSGTRQAGNEQFF. In nucleotides, the CDR3 is TGTGCCAGCAGCGGAACCCGACAAGCGGGCAATGAGCAGTTCTTC.

The chain carries TRBV15 and TRBJ1-3, with 7 bases lining up with TRBD1. CDR1 is LNHNV, CDR2 YYDKDF, per germline (reference sequence). Trimming took 7 bases from V and 4 from J; bases not matched to a gene: 10. The CDR3 is 15 residues long. The CDR3 spells CATNPSTGLGNTIYF. CDR3 in DNA: TGTGCCACCAACCCCTCGACAGGGTTGGGAAACACCATATATTTT.

The gene calls are TRBV7-8 and TRBJ1-4, with TRBD1 matching 7 bases. J gave up 3 bases and V 3 bases, and 4 bases lay outside the gene matches. This CDR3 is built from 15 residues. The germline gives CDR1 SGHVS, CDR2 FQNEAQ. The CDR3 spells CASSFRQGPNEKLFF. Written as DNA, the CDR3 is TGTGCCAGCAGCTTTCGACAGGGCCCTAATGAAAAACTGTTTTTT.

In its sample, this clone was seen once. The chain combines TRBV11-2 with TRBJ2-2; D possibly corresponds to TRBD1 (6 bases). CDR1 and CDR2 from the germline V gene are SGHAT and FQNNGV. V was cut by 4 bases and J by 1 base, with 13 bases left in between. The CDR3 extends over 16 amino acids. In DNA, the CDR3 is TGTGCCAGCAGCTCAGGGGCGTTTGGGAACACCGGGGAGCTGTTTTTT. It is translated as CASSSGAFGNTGELFF.

This rearrangement joins TRBV2 to TRBJ1-5; 7 bases fit TRBD1. CDR1 and CDR2 (germline): SNHLY, FYNNEI. With V trimmed by 6 bases and J by 0 bases, 5 bases remained unmatched. This CDR3 has 15 amino acids. CDR3 DNA sequence: TGTGCCAGCAGACCGACAGGGAATAGCAATCAGCCCCAGCATTTT. Its translation: CASRPTGNSNQPQHF.

This clone appeared once. The chain joins TRBV19 to TRBJ1-1; a possible D gene is TRBD1 (6 bases). This CDR3 is 15 amino acids long. The V gene lost 6 bases and the J gene lost 1 base, with 15 bases spanning the gap. The germline gives CDR1 LNHDA, CDR2 SQIVND (reference sequence). The CDR3 spells CASRGSGAGNTEAFF. As DNA, the CDR3 is TGTGCCAGTAGGGGGTCAGGGGCCGGGAACACTGAAGCTTTCTTT.